This T cell receptor beta chain emerged from a study of blood T cell repertoires in COVID-19 (dated by TCRdb to 2020 to 2021). For context, the study as a whole: Collaborator samples came from the United States, Italy and Spain and covered acute and convalescent phases of COVID-19. The prospective study material was composed of cDNA or gDNA derived from T cells, B-cell-depleted T cells, or PBMCs. The dataset comprised deeply sampled blood TCRbeta repertoires from subjects exposed to, actively infected with, or recovered from COVID-19. The repertoires were made available in a free public database intended to serve as a resource for research on the immune response to SARS-CoV-2. The samples were drawn from two sources: the first 160 participants of the ongoing ImmuneRACE study, and over 950 subjects contributed by 6 global collaborators. Nearly every sample came with metadata listing a de-identified subject ID, COVID-19 status, age in years and sex. HLA class I and class II types, where available, came from metadata supplied by the sample provider rather than from assay-based typing.

Collaborating institutions collected whole blood in K2EDTA tubes following their own protocols. Collaborator samples were shipped for TCRbeta analysis as frozen whole blood, isolated PBMCs, or DNA extracted from either sample type. The germline V and J ends show losses of 5 bases and 7 bases respectively, and no gene match explains 7 bases of the junction. Per the germline V gene, SGHTA is the CDR1 and FQGNSA is the CDR2. Including the terminal cysteine and phenylalanine, the CDR3 comprises 14 residues. Only the CDR3 DNA stays, 42 bases, in frame from base 1. TCRbeta CDR3 regions were amplified from genomic DNA by means of the immunoSEQ Assay, a bias-controlled multiplex PCR. Per the authors' processing: The number of nucleated cells in each sample was estimated by amplification of reference gene primers within the assay. Sequence reads were collapsed and filtered to measure the absolute abundance of every unique TCRbeta CDR3 rearrangement. For each sample, productive Simpson clonality was calculated as the square root of Simpson's diversity index across productive rearrangements. TCRdb holds this immuneACCESS table with in-frame rearrangements only. Some clones are missing; in checked studies, unresolved V genes explain under half, and the rest has no known cause. The V and J calls and the clone size are those of that table, but D and trimming were determined from the DNA. The sample includes 120,000 to 150,000 clones, with around 80% observed a single time. The top ten clones comprise 15% of the sample.

Broad study findings and their caveats: How much clinical and demographic metadata was included differed by source and by participant, and the metadata was provided uncurated.

Details on this clone: Its antigen is unknown. Qualities for individual bases were not recorded, and no much larger clone is one base off.

The receptor chain draws on TRBV7-2 and TRBJ2-7, with TRBD1 identical over 11 junction bases. This receptor was taken from a human donor with acute or convalescent COVID-19. The donor label of this sample is uncertain. Sequenced: peripheral blood. The CDR3 in this case is CASSLDRGRNEQYF. The nucleotide sequence reads TGTGCCAGCAGCCTGGACAGGGGGCGGAATGAGCAGTACTTC.